The rows below give T cell receptor beta chains drawn from one sample of a study of shared clonotypes between healthy human individuals. The table came from immunoSEQ multiplex PCR; TCRdb's copy has only in-frame clones and leaves some out. The sample carries 550,000 to 600,000 clones, 98% recorded once. Sequenced sample: naive CD8+ T cells sorted from blood. The receptor set was obtained from a man under 40 in good health. Both conserved end residues are part of each CDR3.

J,V,CDR3
TRBJ2-1,TRBV15,CATSRAGAYNEQFF
TRBJ2-7,TRBV30,CAWSPPNLLLLYF
TRBJ2-3,TRBV7-2,CASPSGRPPLSSTDTQYF
TRBJ2-7,TRBV4-1,CASSQEQGQGVYEQYF
TRBJ2-7,TRBV7-8,CASSHRGFYEQYF
TRBJ2-1,TRBV29-1,CSVDRLAGEGIPNEQFF
TRBJ2-7,TRBV13,CASSARGWTSGVKYEQYF
TRBJ2-5,TRBV5-4,CASSQGLAQETQYF
TRBJ2-3,TRBV15,CATSTIGSDTQYF
TRBJ2-2,TRBV7-9,CASSLRMPGELFF
TRBJ2-7,TRBV5-1,CASSPRGNEQYF
TRBJ2-7,TRBV27,CASSGGWHEQYF
TRBJ2-5,TRBV5-1,CASSLEGPASETQYF
TRBJ2-7,TRBV14,CASSQERGQVAGQYF
TRBJ2-5,TRBV4-3,CASSQDQTSVLETQYF
TRBJ2-7,TRBV20-1,CSATDRDEQYF
TRBJ2-1,TRBV6-1,CASSEVAWSASDEQFF
TRBJ2-1,TRBV6-5,CASSPAGFGEQFF
TRBJ1-1,TRBV28,CASSLRDHTEAFF
TRBJ2-3,TRBV9,CASSVASGPDTQYF
TRBJ2-5,TRBV7-9,CASSLPGQETQYF
TRBJ2-2,TRBV29-1,CSVEGTSDTGELFF
TRBJ1-1,TRBV29-1,CSVEMTGAEAFF
TRBJ2-5,TRBV28,CASSPGLAGQETQYF
TRBJ2-7,TRBV7-9,CASSPSGTGIFYEQYF
TRBJ2-1,TRBV13,CASSSISFLSSYNEQFF
TRBJ1-5,TRBV6-5,CASSYSSPVQPQHF
TRBJ2-1,TRBV28,CASSGASGSNEQFF
TRBJ2-1,TRBV9,CASSVESGRARNEQFF
TRBJ1-5,TRBV21-1,CASSFERRYQPQHF
TRBJ2-5,TRBV27,CASSLDREGETQYF
TRBJ2-1,TRBV6-1,CASSERQGARNEQFF
TRBJ2-7,TRBV5-5,CASSHRGPGYEQYF
TRBJ2-2,TRBV27,CASSFSGRELFF
TRBJ2-5,TRBV10-3,CAISLTSMTETQYF
TRBJ2-2,TRBV9,CASSPLVLAGELFF
TRBJ2-7,TRBV7-9,CASRGAEQYF
TRBJ2-1,TRBV6-4,CASSDSKGQPYNEQFF
TRBJ2-3,TRBV19,CASSTPFPRDRESDTQYF
TRBJ1-4,TRBV5-4,CASSHEGATNEKLFF
TRBJ2-1,TRBV11-2,CASVGGLEQFF
TRBJ2-3,TRBV4-1,CASSPGQGNTDTQYF
TRBJ2-7,TRBV11-2,CASSLASEDYEQYF
TRBJ2-5,TRBV7-9,CASSLAGDGQETQYF
TRBJ1-5,TRBV7-9,CASSLAREVGQPQHF
TRBJ2-7,TRBV28,CASTFGGFNEQYF
TRBJ2-3,TRBV6-5,CASSVGSVDTQYF
TRBJ2-2,TRBV6-5,CASSPLGNTGELFF
TRBJ1-1,TRBV2,CASSDRGLGTNTEAFF
TRBJ2-5,TRBV2,CASRAGVEGETQYF
TRBJ2-3,TRBV2,CANLAVHTDTQYF